This T cell receptor (beta chain) appears in the sequencing data of a study of identical twins. Each cDNA held unique molecular identifiers, and template switching gave it a universal primer site. MiXCR, run by TCRdb on the 5' RACE reads, gives a single entry per CDR3 protein. The data hold about 390,000 distinct CDR3 sequences, with around 9% observed a single time. Findings of the study overall: For out-of-frame beta sequences, excess twin sharing was weaker.

Unmatched junction bases numbered 5, after V lost 3 bases and J lost 3 bases. Per the germline V gene, CDR1 is KGHSH and CDR2 is LQKENI. CDR3 length: 14 amino acids. Concerning this clonotype: What it binds is not known.

Source material: naive T cells sorted from blood. The J gene is TRBJ2-7, the V gene TRBV18; TRBD1 matches 7 bases. The clonotype comes from a woman aged 45-65 years in good health. This CDR3 is CASSPETGFYEQYF. CDR3 bases: TGTGCCAGCTCACCCGAGACAGGGTTCTACGAGCAGTACTTC.